This T cell receptor (beta chain) stems from a study of cytomegalovirus exposure and HLA in healthy donors. General study findings and limits: Versus the approximately 700-donor mean, an Asian-associated ancestry cluster reportedly showed fewer N-insertions in a later analysis.

Amplification used 60 Vbeta primers and 13 Jbeta primers. TCRdb's table, derived via immunoSEQ multiplex PCR, lists solely in-frame clones and lacks some. The sample holds approximately 170,000 clones, around 77% seen once. The CDR3 runs to 15 residues. The V segment lost 3 bases and the J segment 4 bases; nucleotides outside the gene matches: 5. CDR1 is LNHDA, CDR2 SQIVND, per germline (reference sequence). This clone has just a few counts. Its antigen is as yet unknown. Material for sequencing was PBMCs. J is TRBJ2-1 and V is TRBV19; 8 bases line up with TRBD1. This sequence was found in a middle-aged man in good health and CMV-seronegative. The CDR3 region is CASSISGGLYNEQFF. The CDR3 DNA follows: TGTGCCAGTAGTATTTCAGGGGGCCTTTACAATGAGCAGTTCTTC.